The entry that follows covers one T cell receptor beta chain sequence. This specimen includes other DNA sequences encoding the same CDR3. The data originate from a study of control samples from healthy donors and cancer patients. Germline V CDR1 and CDR2: SGHVT, SQSDAQ. With V trimmed by 1 base and J by 5 bases, 12 bases remained unmatched. This CDR3 has 17 residues. Method: immunoSEQ multiplex PCR; TCRdb's copy keeps in-frame clones and lacks some. This table holds some 130,000 clones, just under 95% found once. Sequenced material: blood. This chain uses TRBV7-4 with TRBJ1-1; 8 nucleotides agree with TRBD1. The sequence was collected from a man aged 25-45 years in good health. CDR3 coding DNA: TGTGCCAGCAGCTTAGAAGCAGGGGGCCTCATTACGACTGAAGCTTTCTTT. Translating it yields CASSLEAGGLITTEAFF.